The rows below give T cell receptor beta chains drawn from one sample of a study of blood T cells in healthy people across ages. TCRdb redid the calling of the 5' RACE reads with MiXCR, one entry per CDR3 protein. The sample contains about 680,000 distinct CDR3 sequences, approximately 49% of which appear only once. Sequenced sample: blood. All receptors come from a woman in her fifties or sixties in good health. The CDR3 runs from the conserved cysteine through the conserved F or W. A D gene is named only where the DNA matches it firmly. Part of the rows lack a size; the others show once, few, many or a class for expanded clones.

v_call,d_call,clone_size,j_call,cdr3_aa,cdr3_nt
TRBV6-6,-,-,TRBJ1-2,CASSPREIVWYGYTF,TGTGCCAGCAGTCCCAGGGAGATAGTTTGGTATGGCTACACCTTC
TRBV29-1,-,-,TRBJ2-5,CSALGDMGIQETQYF,TGCAGCGCGCTCGGGGACATGGGAATTCAAGAGACCCAGTACTTC
TRBV7-6,TRBD1,few,TRBJ2-6,CASSTTGGSGANVLTF,TGTGCCAGCAGCACGACAGGGGGCTCTGGGGCCAACGTCCTGACTTTC
TRBV7-2,-,few,TRBJ2-4,CASSYRPPPKNIQYF,TGTGCCAGCAGCTACCGACCCCCTCCCAAAAACATTCAGTACTTC
TRBV28,-,few,TRBJ2-1,CASSLGANTDNEQFF,TGTGCCAGCAGTTTAGGGGCCAACACGGACAATGAGCAGTTCTTC
TRBV7-8,-,-,TRBJ2-7,CASSIRQYNEQYF,TGTGCCAGCAGCATTAGACAGTACAATGAGCAGTACTTC
TRBV20-1,-,few,TRBJ2-5,CSARTPAGGEETQYF,TGCAGTGCTAGAACGCCAGCGGGCGGAGAAGAGACCCAGTACTTC
TRBV6-5,-,few,TRBJ2-7,CASSYGGTSYEQYF,TGTGCCAGCAGTTACGGCGGGACATCTTACGAGCAGTACTTC
TRBV3-1,-,-,TRBJ2-5,CASSQQRAQETQYF,TGTGCCAGCAGCCAACAGCGGGCACAAGAGACCCAGTACTTC
TRBV20-1,-,few,TRBJ2-5,CSAGDDTGSETQYF,TGCAGTGCTGGAGATGACACAGGGTCGGAGACCCAGTACTTC
TRBV28,TRBD1,-,TRBJ2-4,CASSLRRDRHLGGNIQYF,TGTGCCAGCAGTTTACGCCGGGACAGGCACCTCGGTGGGAACATTCAGTACTTC
TRBV28,-,many,TRBJ2-7,CASSHIYEQYF,TGTGCCAGCAGTCATATTTACGAGCAGTACTTC
TRBV2,-,few,TRBJ1-2,CASSRTADGYTF,TGTGCCAGCAGCCGGACAGCTGATGGCTACACCTTC
TRBV27,-,few,TRBJ1-5,CASSLVAHQPQHF,TGTGCCAGCAGTTTGGTGGCCCATCAGCCCCAGCATTTT
TRBV7-3,-,-,TRBJ2-7,CASSQERDHEQYF,TGTGCCAGCAGCCAAGAGAGGGATCACGAGCAGTACTTC
TRBV7-2,-,once,TRBJ1-6,CASSSQGPLNSPLHF,TGTGCCAGCAGCTCCCAGGGACCGCTTAATTCACCCCTCCACTTT
TRBV7-2,-,-,TRBJ2-3,CASSLLQVSTDTQYF,TGTGCCAGCAGCTTATTGCAGGTTAGCACAGATACGCAGTATTTT
TRBV20-1,TRBD1,many,TRBJ2-7,CSAGRGRYEQYF,TGCAGTGCGGGAAGGGGGCGTTACGAGCAGTACTTC
TRBV6-5,TRBD1,-,TRBJ1-2,CASRTGGQSNGYTF,TGTGCCAGCAGAACAGGGGGGCAATCGAATGGCTACACCTTC
TRBV20-1,-,-,TRBJ2-7,CSASIGPREQYF,TGCAGTGCTAGTATAGGCCCCCGCGAGCAGTACTTC
TRBV18,-,-,TRBJ2-7,CASSPRQNSEQYF,TGTGCCAGCTCACCGCGGCAGAACTCCGAGCAGTACTTC
TRBV29-1,-,few,TRBJ2-3,CSTRVGFWVNTDTQYF,TGCAGCACCAGGGTTGGGTTTTGGGTCAACACAGATACGCAGTATTTT
TRBV20-1,TRBD1,-,TRBJ1-4,CSALPTGGSEKLFF,TGCAGTGCTCTCCCGACAGGGGGCAGTGAAAAACTGTTTTTT
TRBV15,TRBD1,-,TRBJ2-1,CATSSRGTGGYNEQFF,TGTGCCACCAGCAGTCGTGGGACAGGGGGATACAATGAGCAGTTCTTC
TRBV6-6,-,-,TRBJ2-1,CASFRTQAGSYNEQFF,TGTGCCAGCTTCCGTACCCAAGCGGGCTCCTACAATGAGCAGTTCTTC
TRBV20-1,-,-,TRBJ2-3,CSARRESDTQYF,TGCAGTGCTAGAAGGGAATCAGATACGCAGTATTTT
TRBV20-1,TRBD2,-,TRBJ2-3,CSASLPGGSWSTDTQYF,TGCAGTGCTAGTCTCCCCGGCGGGAGTTGGAGCACAGATACGCAGTATTTT
TRBV2,-,few,TRBJ2-7,CASRRGTTYEQYF,TGTGCCAGCAGGCGGGGCACCACCTACGAGCAGTACTTC
TRBV29-1,-,few,TRBJ2-7,CSVESSQTDSYEQYF,TGCAGCGTTGAAAGCTCACAGACAGACTCCTACGAGCAGTACTTC
TRBV4-1,TRBD1,-,TRBJ2-1,CASSQDPGTGVEQEQFF,TGCGCCAGCAGCCAAGACCCCGGGACAGGGGTCGAGCAGGAGCAGTTCTTC
TRBV6-2/TRBV6-3,-,-,TRBJ2-4,CASRQAGNIQYF,TGTGCCAGCCGACAGGCCGGAAACATTCAGTACTTC
TRBV5-1,TRBD1,-,TRBJ2-3,CASSLEQGAADTQYF,TGCGCCAGCAGCTTGGAGCAGGGGGCGGCAGATACGCAGTATTTT
TRBV28,-,-,TRBJ1-1,CASSEVDTEAFF,TGTGCCAGCAGTGAGGTCGACACTGAAGCTTTCTTT
TRBV11-2,-,few,TRBJ2-6,CASSRPGANVLTF,TGTGCCAGCAGTCGCCCTGGGGCCAACGTCCTGACTTTC
TRBV3-1,-,-,TRBJ1-4,CASSDPGSGGVNEKLFF,TGTGCCAGCAGCGACCCGGGGAGCGGCGGAGTAAATGAAAAACTGTTTTTT
TRBV6-5,-,-,TRBJ2-1,CASRRPHTSTNEQFF,TGTGCCAGCAGACGCCCACATACTAGTACCAATGAGCAGTTCTTC
TRBV30,-,-,TRBJ2-7,CAWMPDSSYEQYF,TGTGCCTGGATGCCGGACAGCTCCTACGAGCAGTACTTC
TRBV7-8,-,few,TRBJ1-1,CASSPKRGRAFF,TGTGCCAGCAGCCCAAAGCGCGGGAGGGCTTTCTTT
TRBV5-1,-,-,TRBJ2-7,CARGPGRKNYEQYF,TGCGCCAGGGGACCGGGACGTAAAAACTACGAGCAGTACTTC
TRBV4-3,TRBD1,-,TRBJ1-1,CASRDRANTEAFF,TGCGCCAGCAGGGACAGGGCCAACACTGAAGCTTTCTTT